These 22 T cell receptor beta chains were sequenced from one sample in a study of T cell responses to AZD1222 COVID-19 vaccine. TCRdb's copy holds only in-frame clones and misses some; the assay was immunoSEQ multiplex PCR. The sample has 150,000 to 200,000 clones, 93% seen once. The sample in question was peripheral blood, obtained 28 days after the second AZD1222 dose. The source of these receptors is an adult who received the AZD1222 COVID-19 vaccine.

The chain carries TRBV28 and TRBJ1-5; D is unresolved. Germline CDR1 MDHEN, CDR2 SYDVKM. The CDR3 runs 13 residues. Trimming removed 5 bases from V and 5 bases from J, with 10 bases in between. The CDR3 is CASSSPADQPQHF. The CDR3 bases are TGTGCCAGCAGTAGCCCCGCAGATCAGCCCCAGCATTTT.

The rearrangement uses TRBV18 and TRBJ2-7; TRBD1 matches at 8 bases. V was pared by 2 bases and J by 2 bases, with 11 bases of the junction left unmatched. This CDR3 contains 17 residues. Germline V gene sequence: CDR1 KGHSH, CDR2 LQKENI. The CDR3 DNA sequence: TGTGCCAGCTCACCAGGGCAGGGGGCTTTGAGTACCTACGAGCAGTACTTC. Its protein is CASSPGQGALSTYEQYF.

This chain links TRBV19 with TRBJ2-7; TRBD2 matches 7 bases. The V and J ends lost 2 bases and 6 bases, in that order; junction bases with no gene match: 10. CDR1 LNHDA and CDR2 SQIVND come from the germline V gene (reference sequence). CDR3 length: 15 residues. CDR3 loop: CASSIWGGSGTEQYF. CDR3 bases: TGTGCCAGTAGTATATGGGGGGGTTCTGGGACCGAGCAGTACTTC.

The chain joins TRBV18 to TRBJ1-1; D is perhaps TRBD1 (5 bases). This CDR3 is 16 amino acids long. The germline V and J ends were trimmed by 3 bases and 0 bases, with 14 bases remaining between them. CDR1 and CDR2 from the germline V gene are KGHSH and LQKENI. The CDR3, as DNA: TGTGCCAGCTCACCGGGGGTCCATAGCTTGAACACTGAAGCTTTCTTT. Its translation is CASSPGVHSLNTEAFF.

The rearrangement uses TRBV5-1 and TRBJ2-3, with 8 bases aligning to TRBD1. J was trimmed by 0 bases and V by 1 base; bases with no gene match: 4. This CDR3 is built from 16 residues. Germline CDR1 is SGHRS and CDR2 is YFSETQ. CDR3 protein: CASSLLGQESTDTQYF. CDR3 in DNA: TGCGCCAGCAGCTTGCTGGGACAGGAGAGCACAGATACGCAGTATTTT. Full variable domain (remainder filled in from reference TRBV5-1 and TRBJ2-3): KAGVTQTPRYLIKTRGQQVTLSCSPISGHRSVSWYQQTPGQGLQFLFEYFSETQRNKGNFPGRFSGRQFSNSRSEMNVSTLELGDSALYLCASSLLGQESTDTQYFGPGTRLTVL.

This chain links TRBV15 with TRBJ1-5; D ambiguous. This CDR3 is 13 amino acids long. V lost 1 base to trimming and J lost 5 bases, with 6 bases between them. Per germline, CDR1 LNHNV and CDR2 YYDKDF (reference sequence). Written as DNA, the CDR3 is TGTGCCACCAGCAGAGGGACGGATCAGCCCCAGCATTTT. Its protein product is CATSRGTDQPQHF.

The chain recombines TRBV3-1 (or the pseudogene TRBV3-2) with TRBJ2-7; D could derive from TRBD1 or TRBD2 (5 bases each). CDR1 is LGHDT and CDR2 is YNNKEL in the germline V gene (reference sequence). The CDR3 spans 18 residues. V gave up 0 bases and J gave up 1 base, with 19 bases separating them. CDR3 protein: CASSQEPQAKGASYEQYF. CDR3 nucleotides: TGTGCCAGCAGCCAAGAACCACAGGCCAAGGGAGCGTCCTACGAGCAGTACTTC.

This rearrangement joins TRBV5-4 to TRBJ1-5, with TRBD1 identical over 7 bases. The V gene end was trimmed by 4 bases and the J gene end by 10 bases; junction bases not matched to a gene: 11. The CDR3 totals 14 residues. The germline V gene encodes CDR1 SGHNT and CDR2 YYREEE (reference sequence). The CDR3 bases are TGTGCCAGCAGCGAGGGGGACAGTAGAGGACCCCAGCATTTT. Amino acid sequence: CASSEGDSRGPQHF.

On this clone itself: Other DNA sequences of this sample code for an identical CDR3. This chain connects TRBV6-5 to TRBJ2-7; TRBD2 might be the D (5 bases). The germline V and J ends were trimmed by 3 bases and 1 base, with 10 bases remaining between them. This CDR3 region has 14 residues. Germline lookup yields CDR1 MNHEY and CDR2 SVGAGI. The CDR3 is CASSYSGSSYEQYF. The CDR3, as DNA: TGTGCCAGCAGTTATTCGGGGAGTTCCTACGAGCAGTACTTC.

This chain connects TRBV2 to TRBJ1-4; D is possibly TRBD1 (5 bases). Per the germline V gene, CDR1 is SNHLY and CDR2 is FYNNEI. This CDR3 is built from 14 residues. V was cut by 6 bases and J by 4 bases, with 12 bases left in between. CDR3 in amino acids: CASRFRDRNEKLFF. The CDR3 coding sequence is TGTGCCAGCAGATTCCGGGACCGTAATGAAAAACTGTTTTTT.

The chain combines TRBV3-1 (or the pseudogene TRBV3-2) with TRBJ1-1; no firm D call. V lost 1 base and J 4 bases, leaving 10 bases between the germline ends. CDR3 length: 14 residues. Germline CDR1 LGHDT, CDR2 YNNKEL (reference sequence). CDR3 sequence (DNA): TGTGCCAGCAGCCAAGGGGCTGTCGGCACTGAAGCTTTCTTT. Translating it yields CASSQGAVGTEAFF.

The chain links TRBV11-2 to TRBJ2-7, with 8 bases aligning to TRBD2. The germline V gene encodes CDR1 SGHAT and CDR2 FQNNGV. The V gene end was trimmed by 5 bases and the J gene end by 5 bases; junction bases not matched to a gene: 8. This CDR3 has 14 residues. CDR3 nucleotide sequence: TGTGCCAGCAGCCCGGGACTAGAAACCGACGAGCAGTACTTC. It encodes CASSPGLETDEQYF.

The gene calls are TRBV7-2 and TRBJ1-5; no firm D call. The CDR3 runs to 15 residues. Trimming left V 1 base short and J 0 bases short, with 7 bases between. CDR1 and CDR2 from the germline V gene are SGHTA and FQGNSA. The CDR3 DNA reads TGTGCCAGCAGCTTAGGGTTTTATAGCAATCAGCCCCAGCATTTT. Encoded protein: CASSLGFYSNQPQHF.

The gene calls are TRBV5-1 and TRBJ1-6; D is unresolved. Between the trimmed V and J ends, which lost 0 bases and 8 bases, there was a span of 6 bases. This CDR3 has 13 amino acids. Per germline, CDR1 SGHRS and CDR2 YFSETQ. CDR3 DNA: TGCGCCAGCAGCTTGGCAGCTGATTCACCCCTCCACTTT. The encoded protein is CASSLAADSPLHF.

The rearrangement links TRBV12-3 or TRBV12-4 to TRBJ2-7; TRBD1 or TRBD2 may be the D gene (6 bases each). Between the trimmed V and J ends, which lost 6 bases and 7 bases, there was a span of 16 bases. CDR3 size: 13 residues. The CDR3 sequence is CASREAGEEEQYF. The DNA for the CDR3 is TGTGCCAGCAGGGAGGCAGGGGAGGAGGAGCAGTACTTC.

The chain employs TRBV6-5 and TRBJ2-1; 7 bases align to TRBD1. Trimming took 4 bases from V and 7 from J; bases not matched to a gene: 4. Germline CDR1 MNHEY, CDR2 SVGAGI. The CDR3 runs 13 residues. The CDR3 reads CASSLGQWNEQFF. The CDR3 region has the DNA TGTGCCAGCAGTTTGGGACAGTGGAATGAGCAGTTCTTC.

J is TRBJ2-7 and V is TRBV7-8, with D perhaps matching TRBD2 (6 bases). CDR3 size: 13 residues. V was cut by 2 bases and J by 5 bases, with 10 bases left in between. Germline lookup yields CDR1 SGHVS and CDR2 FQNEAQ. The CDR3 nucleotides read TGTGCCAGCAGCTTAATTGGAGGGGACGAGCAGTACTTC. The encoded protein is CASSLIGGDEQYF.

The genes are TRBV3-1 (or the pseudogene TRBV3-2) and TRBJ2-7; D possibly matches TRBD1 or TRBD2 (5 bases each). There are 15 residues in the CDR3. Trimming stripped 1 base from V and 1 base from J, with 11 bases between. Germline V gene lookup returns CDR1 LGHDT and CDR2 YNNKEL (reference sequence). The CDR3 sequence: CASSQARGRSYEQYF. CDR3 in DNA: TGTGCCAGCAGCCAAGCGAGGGGAAGGTCCTACGAGCAGTACTTC.

The chain carries TRBV25-1 and TRBJ2-7; weak D call: TRBD2 (6 bases). Trimming shortened V by 6 bases and J by 0 bases, and 9 bases separated the two germline ends. CDR3 length: 13 amino acids. Germline V gene data show CDR1 as MGHDK and CDR2 as SYGVNS. Here the CDR3 reads CASRGTASYEQYF. CDR3 sequence (DNA): TGTGCCAGCAGAGGGACTGCCTCCTACGAGCAGTACTTC.

The chain recombines TRBV9 with TRBJ1-1, with D possibly TRBD1 on 6 matching bases. This CDR3 is 15 amino acids long. V shed 3 bases and J shed 5 bases, with 17 bases lying between them. Per the germline V gene, CDR1 is SGDLS and CDR2 is YYNGEE. DNA for the CDR3: TGTGCCAGCAGCGCCGATCTGGGGGCTTGGACTGAAGCTTTCTTT. Its protein is CASSADLGAWTEAFF. Full variable domain (remainder filled in from reference TRBV9 and TRBJ1-1): DSGVTQTPKHLITATGQRVTLRCSPRSGDLSVYWYQQSLDQGLQFLIQYYNGEERAKGNILERFSAQQFPDLHSELNLSSLELGDSALYFCASSADLGAWTEAFFGQGTRLTVV.

CDR3 nucleotides: TGTGCCAGCAGCTTAATAGCGGACCCGGGCTACAATGAGCAGTTCTTC. It translates to CASSLIADPGYNEQFF. V is TRBV12-1 and J is TRBJ2-1; the table's D call, TRBD2, was not checked against the DNA. TRBV12-1 is annotated as a pseudogene. This CDR3 is built from 16 residues.

The chain is built from TRBV14 and TRBJ1-2, with D possibly being TRBD1 (5 bases). V lost 0 bases to trimming and J lost 4 bases, with 9 bases between them. CDR1 is SGHDN and CDR2 is FVKESK in the germline V gene. This CDR3 region has 14 residues. The CDR3 reads CASSQEIGGYGYTF. The CDR3 DNA is TGTGCCAGCAGCCAAGAGATCGGGGGCTATGGCTACACCTTC.